These T cell receptor beta chains were read from a single sample in a study of cytomegalovirus exposure and HLA in healthy donors. The protocol was immunoSEQ multiplex PCR, while the TCRdb copy is restricted to in-frame clones and leaves out a portion. Among about 150,000 clones listed, 75% to 90% were seen once. Material for sequencing was PBMCs. The source of these receptors is a male donor in good health and CMV-seropositive. Both conserved end residues are part of each CDR3. The D gene is left open where the match is weak.

v_call	d_call	j_call	cdr3_aa
TRBV7-6	NA	TRBJ2-5	CASSLAGVETQYF
TRBV14	TRBD2	TRBJ2-3	CASSLGLAGNFAWTDTQYF
TRBV11-2	NA	TRBJ2-2	CASSSQGPGELFF
TRBV30	TRBD1	TRBJ2-3	CAWTPGQGFQTQYF
TRBV7-9	NA	TRBJ2-1	CSSSLAGSSYNEQFF
TRBV6-6	NA	TRBJ2-6	CASSAAASGANVLTF
TRBV30	NA	TRBJ2-5	CAWGLQGQETQYF
TRBV9	TRBD2	TRBJ2-5	CASSPTSGRTQETQYF
TRBV9	TRBD2	TRBJ2-7	CASSVDSGIPYEQYF
TRBV4-3	NA	TRBJ1-5	CASSQDTYQPQHF
TRBV9	NA	TRBJ1-4	CASGAPSKPDEKLFF
TRBV2	TRBD2	TRBJ2-5	CASSAAGGPIETQYF
TRBV18	TRBD1	TRBJ2-5	CASSLTGTGEETQYF
TRBV9	TRBD1	TRBJ1-6	CASSVTGGAGSGNSPLHF
TRBV19	NA	TRBJ1-1	CASSIPVGRNTEAFF
TRBV7-3	TRBD2	TRBJ2-7	CASSLGGRGYEQYF
TRBV7-2	TRBD2	TRBJ2-7	CASSIGLAATYEQYF
TRBV14	NA	TRBJ2-7	CASSPIGIGEKSYEQYF